This T cell receptor beta chain was recorded in a study of T cell responses to AZD1222 COVID-19 vaccine. Findings and limits, study-wide: Unmutated variant regions are reportedly targeted by nearly half of spike-specific TCRs. Repertoire collection took place solely once the T cell response had peaked. At study baseline, merely several AZD1222 recipients were seropositive. The donor group comprised mostly white British people and more females; the analysis possibly underestimated clonal diversity.

Of note for this clone: Its cognate antigen is unknown.

Assay used: immunoSEQ multiplex PCR; TCRdb lists only in-frame clones, some missing. Of nearly 200,000 clones listed, roughly 92% were seen once; the top ten hold 1%. The CDR3 is made up of 13 amino acids. V was trimmed by 5 bases and J by 5 bases, leaving 10 bases between them. The material sequenced was peripheral blood, taken 28 days after the second AZD1222 dose. V usage is TRBV12-3 or TRBV12-4 and J usage is TRBJ2-1; no definite D call. This TCR was sampled from an adult who received the AZD1222 COVID-19 vaccine. CDR3 loop: CASSGRSHNEQFF. CDR3 nucleotides: TGTGCCAGCAGTGGAAGGAGCCACAATGAGCAGTTCTTC.